This T cell receptor (beta chain) was recovered during a study of Ad26.COV2.S vaccination and SARS-CoV-2 variants. Clones were sequenced by immunoSEQ multiplex PCR, and TCRdb holds only the in-frame ones, with some missing. The table has fewer than 150,000 clones, roughly 85% seen once. Study-wide findings and caveats: Recipients given vaccine exceeded placebo recipients in spike-specific TCR breadth.

Remarks on this clone: Its antigen remains unknown.

This TCR was recovered from a human donor who had recovered from COVID-19. Source: peripheral blood, taken after recovery from COVID-19.

The CDR3 sequence: CASRREGDSANSPLHF. DNA of the CDR3: TGTGCCAGCAGAAGGGAGGGGGACAGCGCTAATTCACCCCTCCACTTT. The chain links TRBV9 to TRBJ1-6, with 7 nucleotides matching TRBD1. Trimming removed 5 bases from V and 6 bases from J; junction bases left unmatched: 11. Germline loops: CDR1 SGDLS, CDR2 YYNGEE. The CDR3 consists of 16 residues.